Presented here are 20 T cell receptor beta chains from one specimen sequenced in a study of cytomegalovirus exposure and HLA in healthy donors. With 60 Vbeta and 13 Jbeta primers, the PCR was carried out. Profiling relied on immunoSEQ multiplex PCR, and the TCRdb table lists in-frame clones only, not all of them. The sample carries about 55,000 clones, approximately 80% recorded once. The sequencing sample was made of PBMCs. The receptors were sampled from a female donor in good health and CMV-seronegative.

V is TRBV30 and J is TRBJ1-1, with D perhaps matching TRBD1 (5 bases). V dropped 3 bases and J dropped 1 base, with 9 bases sitting between them. From germline, CDR1 is GTSNPN and CDR2 SVGIG (reference sequence). This CDR3 comprises 13 residues. CDR3 in amino acids: CAWSPGQNTEAFF. The CDR3 nucleotides are TGTGCCTGGAGCCCAGGACAGAACACTGAAGCTTTCTTT.

V usage is TRBV4-3 and J usage is TRBJ1-2; 9 bases fit TRBD1. J gave up 7 bases and V 6 bases, and 6 bases lay outside the gene matches. The CDR3 runs 13 residues. Germline assignment: CDR1 LGHNA and CDR2 YSLEER. CDR3 nucleotide sequence: TGCGCCAGCAGTCCCGACAGGGGGTTTGGCTACACCTTC. Protein: CASSPDRGFGYTF.

This clone was picked up one time. V usage is TRBV7-8 and J usage is TRBJ1-1, with 8 bases lining up with TRBD1. The germline CDR1 and CDR2 sequences are SGHVS and FQNEAQ. V dropped 1 base and J dropped 7; count of bases not matched to a gene: 14. The CDR3 sequence is 17 residues long. The CDR3 DNA follows: TGTGCCAGCAGCTTAGACCCTCCGGGACAGGCGATTTTTGAAGCTTTCTTT. Translating it yields CASSLDPPGQAIFEAFF. Together with reference TRBV7-8 and TRBJ1-1, the CDR3 gives the full variable domain: GAGVSQSPRYKVAKRGQDVALRCDPISGHVSLFWYQQALGQGPEFLTYFQNEAQLDKSGLPSDRFFAERPEGSVSTLKIQRTQQEDSAVYLCASSLDPPGQAIFEAFFGQGTRLTVV.

V is TRBV7-2 and J is TRBJ1-2, with 7 nucleotides matching TRBD1. Looked up from germline, CDR1 is SGHTA and CDR2 is FQGNSA. This CDR3 spans 13 amino acids. Trimming took 4 bases from V and 4 from J; bases not matched to a gene: 3. CDR3 DNA: TGTGCCAGCAGCTCGGGACAGACCTATGGCTACACCTTC. Its translation: CASSSGQTYGYTF.

The chain joins TRBV19 to TRBJ2-2, with TRBD1 identical over 7 bases. The J segment lost 0 bases and the V segment lost 7 bases, leaving 5 bases of the junction unmatched. CDR3 length: 15 amino acids. Germline CDR1 LNHDA, CDR2 SQIVND (reference sequence). CDR3 DNA: TGTGCCAGTACCCCGGGACAGCCGAACACCGGGGAGCTGTTTTTT. As protein: CASTPGQPNTGELFF.

This sequence joins TRBV6-6 and TRBJ1-6; D is ambiguous. Germline V gene data show CDR1 as MNHNY and CDR2 as SVGAGI (reference sequence). CDR3 size: 15 residues. V was pared by 2 bases and J by 13 bases, with 18 bases between. CDR3 amino acids: CASSYVLIEVRPLHF. As DNA, the CDR3 is TGTGCCAGCAGTTACGTTCTTATAGAGGTTAGGCCCCTCCACTTT.

The chain uses TRBV11-3 and TRBJ2-1; TRBD2 matches 8 bases. The CDR3 consists of 15 residues. CDR1 is SGHNT, CDR2 YENEEA, per germline. V dropped 5 bases and J dropped 6; count of bases not matched to a gene: 9. This chain's CDR3 is CASSPHGLAGNEQFF. The CDR3 nucleotides read TGTGCCAGCAGCCCACACGGACTAGCAGGCAATGAGCAGTTCTTC.

The chain is built from TRBV7-2 and TRBJ1-4; 7 bases agree with TRBD1. There are 14 residues in the CDR3. After removal of 1 base from V and 8 bases from J, the junction contained 4 bases not matched to a gene. Germline V lookup: CDR1 SGHTA, CDR2 FQGNSA. CDR3 nucleotide sequence: TGTGCCAGCAGCTTAGGACAGGGAGGAGAAAAACTGTTTTTT. Its translation is CASSLGQGGEKLFF.

The chain is built from TRBV10-3 and TRBJ2-5; TRBD1 matches 7 bases. With V trimmed by 0 bases and J by 0 bases, 1 base remained unmatched. This CDR3 has 15 residues. The germline V gene encodes CDR1 ENHRY and CDR2 SYGVKD. CDR3 protein: CAISESTGYQETQYF. The CDR3 nucleotides read TGTGCCATCAGTGAGTCGACAGGGTACCAAGAGACCCAGTACTTC.

The chain recombines TRBV11-1 with TRBJ2-7; 7 bases agree with TRBD2. Trimming removed 5 bases from V and 5 bases from J; junction bases left unmatched: 9. The CDR3 is made up of 14 amino acids. Germline values: CDR1 SGHAT, CDR2 FQDESV (reference sequence). DNA of the CDR3: TGTGCCAGCAGCCGTAGCGGGTCCCACCACGAGCAGTACGTC. As protein: CASSRSGSHHEQYV.

This clone has more than one count but fewer than ten. V is TRBV10-3 and J is TRBJ2-5; 12 bases fit TRBD2. The end of the DNA is better explained by TRBJ2-7, so the J call may be wrong. This CDR3 has 17 amino acids. The germline V gene has CDR1 ENHRY and CDR2 SYGVKD. The CDR3 sequence: CAISELAGGPVEYEQYF. CDR3 in DNA: TGTGCCATCAGTGAGCTAGCGGGAGGGCCCGTGGAGTACGAGCAGTACTTC.

The chain joins TRBV9 to TRBJ2-7, with unresolved D. Trimming pared 3 bases from V and 0 bases from J, leaving 4 bases between. There are 12 residues in the CDR3. Germline-derived CDR1 and CDR2 are SGDLS and YYNGEE. CDR3 in amino acids: CASSASSYEQYF. CDR3 DNA: TGTGCCAGCAGCGCCAGCTCCTACGAGCAGTACTTC.

The chain is built from TRBV5-1 and TRBJ1-1; D perhaps matches TRBD1 (5 bases). V was cut by 4 bases and J by 4 bases, with 14 bases left in between. CDR1 and CDR2 (germline): SGHRS, YFSETQ. The CDR3 sequence is 14 residues long. CDR3 loop: CASSPSQVATEAFF. Written as DNA, the CDR3 is TGCGCCAGCAGCCCGTCACAGGTCGCCACTGAAGCTTTCTTT.

V gene TRBV6-5 combines with J gene TRBJ1-2, with D possibly TRBD1 on 6 matching bases. CDR3 length: 14 residues. The V gene lost 7 bases and the J gene lost 5 bases, with 17 bases spanning the gap. Germline CDR1 is MNHEY and CDR2 is SVGAGI. In nucleotides, the CDR3 is TGTGCCAGCACCACGAGGGGGGGGAGGTATGGCTACACCTTC. This codes for CASTTRGGRYGYTF.

This chain joins TRBV28 and TRBJ1-2; 11 bases align to TRBD1. Germline V CDR1 and CDR2: MDHEN, SYDVKM. V trimming: 5 bases; J trimming: 8 bases; junction bases outside the gene matches: 10. The CDR3 runs to 15 residues. CDR3 nucleotides: TGTGCCAGCAGTATCGGACAGGGGGCGGGTTGGGGCTACACCTTC. Translated: CASSIGQGAGWGYTF.

The chain combines TRBV18 with TRBJ2-5; no definite D call. This CDR3 is 15 amino acids long. Per germline, CDR1 KGHSH and CDR2 LQKENI. V lost 3 bases to trimming and J lost 2 bases, with 13 bases between them. The CDR3 DNA is TGTGCCAGCTCACCGTATTCAACACCTCAAGAGACCCAGTACTTC. Its protein product is CASSPYSTPQETQYF.

The chain links TRBV4-3 to TRBJ1-2; possible D gene TRBD1, 5 bases. With 0 bases removed from V and 1 base from J, the gap between germline ends came to 9 bases. CDR3 length equals 15 residues. The germline gives CDR1 LGHNA, CDR2 YSLEER. CDR3: CASSQEPGDNYGYTF. In DNA, the CDR3 is TGCGCCAGCAGCCAAGAACCGGGGGATAACTATGGCTACACCTTC.

This rearrangement joins TRBV9 to TRBJ2-2; 7 bases are a match to TRBD2. The V gene end was trimmed by 0 bases and the J gene end by 5 bases; junction bases not matched to a gene: 7. Per the germline V gene, CDR1 is SGDLS and CDR2 is YYNGEE. The CDR3 is 16 residues long. CDR3 DNA sequence: TGTGCCAGCAGCGTAGCAGCGGGGTACCGAACCGGGGAGCTGTTTTTT. Translation: CASSVAAGYRTGELFF.

The chain recombines TRBV2 with TRBJ2-1; the D is unclear. Germline V CDR1 and CDR2: SNHLY, FYNNEI. This CDR3 is built from 13 residues. The germline V and J ends were trimmed by 5 bases and 5 bases, with 10 bases remaining between them. The CDR3 protein is CASSSLADNEQFF. The CDR3 DNA is TGTGCCAGCAGTAGTCTGGCAGACAATGAGCAGTTCTTC.

The chain uses TRBV4-1 and TRBJ2-2; 10 bases are a match to TRBD2. The germline gives CDR1 MGHRA, CDR2 YSYEKL. The CDR3 spans 20 residues. Trimming removed 0 bases from V and 1 base from J; junction bases left unmatched: 11. The CDR3 nucleotides are TGCGCCAGCAGCCAAGATCCAAACATCGGGACTAGCGTGAACACCGGGGAGCTGTTTTTT. As protein: CASSQDPNIGTSVNTGELFF.